The next 30 T cell receptor beta chains were all read from a single sample in a study of early T cells in non-severe SARS-CoV-2 infection. Each CDR3 protein gets one entry after TCRdb re-called the 5' RACE reads with MiXCR. Among tens of thousands of distinct CDR3 sequences listed, 10% to 15% were seen once. The specimen sequenced was whole blood. All receptors come from an adult who was a healthcare worker with PCR-confirmed SARS-CoV-2 infection or an uninfected control (not recorded which).

V is TRBV28 and J is TRBJ2-4, with TRBD1 identical over 10 bases. CDR3 length equals 14 residues. The germline gives CDR1 MDHEN, CDR2 SYDVKM. J gave up 8 bases and V 5 bases, and 6 bases lay outside the gene matches. In DNA form, the CDR3 reads TGTGCCAGCAGTCCCCGGGACAGGGGTGACATTCAGTACTTC. Translating it yields CASSPRDRGDIQYF.

The chain carries TRBV7-9 and TRBJ1-4, with D possibly matching TRBD1 (6 bases). CDR1 is SEHNR, CDR2 FQNEAQ, per germline (reference sequence). V gave up 0 bases and J gave up 10 bases, with 15 bases separating them. The CDR3 is 15 amino acids. CDR3 protein: CASSLAGGQGGKLFF. The CDR3 bases are TGTGCCAGCAGCTTAGCTGGGGGCCAGGGCGGAAAACTGTTTTTT.

V and J are TRBV9 and TRBJ2-2, with a tentative D call TRBD2 (5 bases). This CDR3 has 16 residues. From germline, CDR1 is SGDLS and CDR2 YYNGEE. The V and J ends lost 1 base and 6 bases respectively, with 16 bases between them. The CDR3 sequence is CASSVSGRVSAGELFF. CDR3 DNA: TGTGCCAGCAGCGTATCCGGGCGGGTTAGCGCCGGGGAGCTGTTTTTT. Supplemented by reference TRBV9 and TRBJ2-2, the full variable domain reads DSGVTQTPKHLITATGQRVTLRCSPRSGDLSVYWYQQSLDQGLQFLIQYYNGEERAKGNILERFSAQQFPDLHSELNLSSLELGDSALYFCASSVSGRVSAGELFFGEGSRLTVL.

This sequence joins TRBV20-1 and TRBJ1-4; no firm D call. Trimming took off 1 base at V and 0 bases at J, with 6 bases between the two ends. The germline CDR1 and CDR2 sequences are DFQATT and SNEGSKA (reference sequence). The CDR3 runs 14 residues. CDR3 DNA: TGCAGTGCTAGAGGTGGGGCAACTAATGAAAAACTGTTTTTT. It codes for CSARGGATNEKLFF.

This clonotype was seen more than once but under ten times. This chain uses TRBV12-3 or TRBV12-4 with TRBJ2-3, with 12 bases lining up with TRBD2. The J segment lost 1 base and the V segment lost 5 bases, leaving 16 bases of the junction unmatched. The CDR3 has 20 residues. As DNA, the CDR3 is TGTGCCAGCAGTCCACCACCACTAGCGGGGGGCCCCAGGGGCACAGATACGCAGTATTTT. Translated, it gives CASSPPPLAGGPRGTDTQYF.

This clonotype was found a few times. The rearrangement uses TRBV29-1 and TRBJ2-1; either TRBD1 or TRBD2 may supply D (5 bases each). CDR3 size: 15 residues. V was cut by 2 bases and J by 3 bases, with 14 bases left in between. The V gene's germline CDR1 is SQVTM and CDR2 ANQGSEA. CDR3 in DNA: TGCAGCGTTGAAAGTAGGGACCACAGCTACAATGAGCAGTTCTTC. Protein: CSVESRDHSYNEQFF.

This clonotype was observed many times. V gene TRBV7-9 combines with J gene TRBJ1-2; TRBD1 aligns across 9 bases. The CDR3 spans 14 residues. The junction had 4 bases not matched to a gene; V was cut back by 4 bases and J by 4 bases. Germline CDR1 SEHNR, CDR2 FQNEAQ (reference sequence). The DNA for the CDR3 is TGTGCCAGCAGCTCCGGGACAGGGACCTATGGCTACACCTTC. Amino acids: CASSSGTGTYGYTF.

CDR3 loop: CASSFSYEQYF. The CDR3, as DNA: TGTGCCAGCAGCTTTTCCTACGAGCAGTACTTC. This chain uses TRBV11-2 with TRBJ2-7; no definite D call. The CDR3 spans 11 residues. The V end lost 3 bases, the J end lost 1 base, and 1 base lay between the germline ends. Germline V CDR1 and CDR2: SGHAT, FQNNGV. Full variable domain (rest looked up from reference TRBV11-2 and TRBJ2-7): EAGVAQSPRYKIIEKRQSVAFWCNPISGHATLYWYQQILGQGPKLLIQFQNNGVVDDSQLPKDRFSAERLKGVDSTLKIQPAKLEDSAVYLCASSFSYEQYFGPGTRLTVT.

This clonotype appeared a few times. The rearrangement uses TRBV15 and TRBJ2-6, with D possibly matching TRBD1 (5 bases). The germline V gene encodes CDR1 LNHNV and CDR2 YYDKDF (reference sequence). The V end lost 1 base, the J end lost 2 bases, and 12 bases lay between the germline ends. This CDR3 comprises 17 residues. Here the CDR3 reads CATSRGQISTGANVLTF. DNA for the CDR3: TGTGCCACCAGCAGAGGACAGATCAGTACTGGGGCCAACGTCCTGACTTTC.

At least ten counts were recorded for this clonotype. The chain recombines TRBV6-2 or TRBV6-3 with TRBJ1-5; D is unresolved. The CDR3 loop spans 11 amino acids. Trimming removed 6 bases from V and 4 bases from J, with 4 bases in between. Germline V gene sequence: CDR1 MNHEY, CDR2 SVGEGT. The CDR3 DNA is TGTGCCAGCAGCCCTAATCAGCCCCAGCATTTT. It specifies CASSPNQPQHF.

This clonotype has just a few counts. The genes are TRBV29-1 and TRBJ1-3; D gene uncertain. Germline values: CDR1 SQVTM, CDR2 ANQGSEA. Between the trimmed V and J ends, which lost 5 bases and 0 bases, there was a span of 11 bases. The CDR3 sequence is 14 residues long. The DNA for the CDR3 is TGCAGCGTTTTGGACGGAAACTCTGGAAACACCATATATTTT. This sequence encodes CSVLDGNSGNTIYF.

This clonotype has just a few counts. The chain combines TRBV7-6 with TRBJ2-3; D could derive from TRBD1 or TRBD2 (6 bases each). With 0 bases removed from V and 6 bases from J, the gap between germline ends came to 10 bases. CDR1 is SGHVS and CDR2 is FNYEAQ in the germline V gene. The CDR3 length is 14 residues. The CDR3, as DNA: TGTGCCAGCAGCTTAGCGGGGGGCTCCGATACGCAGTATTTT. Its translation is CASSLAGGSDTQYF.

Concerning this clonotype itself: Sequence at one end of the junction differs from germline and may be a read error. The chain recombines TRBV4-1 with TRBJ2-1; D tentatively reads TRBD1 or TRBD2 (5 bases each). Germline CDR1 reads MGHRA; CDR2 reads YSYEKL. The CDR3 has 18 amino acids. DNA for the CDR3: TGCGCCAGCAGCCAACCTTGGGGGAAAAGACACCTACACAATGAGCTGTTCTTC. Residues: CASSQPWGKRHLHNELFF.

This clonotype showed up just a few times. The V call is TRBV10-3, the J call TRBJ2-1; 8 nucleotides line up with TRBD2. This CDR3 spans 12 amino acids. V gave up 3 bases and J gave up 12 bases; unmatched junction bases: 4. Germline-derived CDR1 and CDR2 are ENHRY and SYGVKD. CDR3 bases: TGTGCCATCAGTGATTCCGGGACTAGGCAGTTCTTC. Translation: CAISDSGTRQFF.

At least ten counts were recorded for this clonotype. CDR3 in amino acids: CASSGGRGELFF. The CDR3 nucleotides read TGCGCCAGCAGTGGGGGGCGCGGGGAGCTGTTTTTT. The chain has TRBV5-1 and TRBJ2-2, with D perhaps TRBD1 or TRBD2 (6 bases each). The ends were cut back, 5 bases at V and 7 bases at J, with 9 bases in the middle. The germline V gene has CDR1 SGHRS and CDR2 YFSETQ. The CDR3 length is 12 residues.

The chain couples TRBV7-2 to TRBJ2-4; D may match TRBD1 or TRBD2 (5 bases each). From germline, CDR1 is SGHTA and CDR2 FQGNSA. V was shortened by 6 bases and J by 8 bases, with 11 bases between the two germline ends. The CDR3 totals 12 residues. The CDR3 loop is CASRAGADIQYF. CDR3 bases: TGTGCCAGCAGGGCCGGGGCGGACATTCAGTACTTC.

This clonotype was observed a few times. The CDR3 is CASSSPPGHSSGANVLTF. CDR3 nucleotides: TGTGCCAGCAGCTCTCCGCCGGGACATAGCTCTGGGGCCAACGTCCTGACTTTC. The chain carries TRBV7-9 and TRBJ2-6; possibly TRBD1 for D (6 bases). The V gene lost 4 bases and the J gene lost 0 bases, with 16 bases spanning the gap. The CDR3 sequence is 18 residues long. Per the germline V gene, CDR1 is SEHNR and CDR2 is FQNEAQ (reference sequence). Looking up the rest from reference TRBV7-9 and TRBJ2-6 gives the full variable domain: DTGVSQNPRHKITKRGQNVTFRCDPISEHNRLYWYRQTLGQGPEFLTYFQNEAQLEKSRLLSDRFSAERPKGSFSTLEIQRTEQGDSAMYLCASSSPPGHSSGANVLTFGAGSRLTVL.

This chain joins TRBV20-1 and TRBJ2-1, with D tentatively TRBD1 (5 bases). CDR3 length: 16 residues. CDR1 DFQATT and CDR2 SNEGSKA come from the germline V gene (reference sequence). Trimming left V 6 bases short and J 7 bases short, with 25 bases between. As DNA, the CDR3 is TGCAGTGCCGACACGGCCTACGGAAGGGGCACGAATGAGCAGTTCTTC. Translated, it gives CSADTAYGRGTNEQFF.

This chain joins TRBV25-1 and TRBJ1-4; a weak D match, TRBD1 (5 bases). Per the germline V gene, CDR1 is MGHDK and CDR2 is SYGVNS. Trimming pared 2 bases from V and 1 base from J, leaving 11 bases between. There are 16 residues in the CDR3. CDR3 region: CASSEGRGGTNEKLFF. The CDR3 bases are TGTGCCAGCAGTGAAGGAAGGGGAGGAACTAATGAAAAACTGTTTTTT.

The chain has TRBV12-3 or TRBV12-4 and TRBJ1-2; TRBD1 might be the D (5 bases). The CDR3 contains 16 residues. The V and J ends lost 7 bases and 6 bases respectively, with 24 bases between them. CDR3 sequence (DNA): TGTGCCAGCACTCTAAGTCCCCATGGAGGGGAGGATGGCTACACCTTC. Amino acid sequence: CASTLSPHGGEDGYTF.

This clonotype has just a few counts. The chain uses TRBV5-6 and TRBJ1-1; no reliable D call. V lost 4 bases and J lost 2, with 9 bases in between. CDR3 length: 13 residues. Germline-derived CDR1 and CDR2 are SGHDT and YYEEEE. CDR3 coding DNA: TGTGCCAGCAGCCCCGGGCCTAACACTGAAGCTTTCTTT. This translates into CASSPGPNTEAFF.

This clonotype was observed at least ten times. The chain is built from TRBV7-9 and TRBJ2-3, with 11 positions matching TRBD2. CDR3 length: 16 amino acids. V trimming: 1 base; J trimming: 6 bases; junction bases outside the gene matches: 6. The germline gives CDR1 SEHNR, CDR2 FQNEAQ (reference sequence). Written as DNA, the CDR3 is TGTGCCAGCAGCTTAGATAGCGGGAGGGCCTTGGATACGCAGTATTTT. Translation: CASSLDSGRALDTQYF.

This clonotype has a handful of counts. Here the CDR3 reads CASIRTGIQETQYF. The CDR3 nucleotides are TGTGCCAGCATCAGAACCGGGATTCAGGAGACCCAGTACTTC. The V call is TRBV11-2, the J call TRBJ2-5, with D possibly matching TRBD2 (5 bases). The V gene lost 7 bases and the J gene lost 5 bases, with 17 bases spanning the gap. Germline CDR1 reads SGHAT; CDR2 reads FQNNGV. The CDR3 is 14 amino acids. Based on the CDR3 plus reference TRBV11-2 and TRBJ2-5, the full variable domain is EAGVAQSPRYKIIEKRQSVAFWCNPISGHATLYWYQQILGQGPKLLIQFQNNGVVDDSQLPKDRFSAERLKGVDSTLKIQPAKLEDSAVYLCASIRTGIQETQYFGPGTRLLVL.

This clonotype was seen many times. The rearrangement links TRBV4-1 to TRBJ2-3; 7 positions agree with TRBD1. The CDR3 length is 16 residues. Germline V lookup: CDR1 MGHRA, CDR2 YSYEKL. The V gene end was trimmed by 0 bases and the J gene end by 0 bases; junction bases not matched to a gene: 3. This CDR3 is CASSQEWGQSTDTQYF. The CDR3 DNA is TGCGCCAGCAGCCAAGAATGGGGACAGAGCACAGATACGCAGTATTTT.

In its sample, this clonotype was seen a few times. The V gene is TRBV14, the J gene TRBJ2-1, with 11 nucleotides matching TRBD2. The CDR3 spans 15 residues. Germline CDR1 SGHDN, CDR2 FVKESK. The V gene end was trimmed by 1 base and the J gene end by 9 bases; junction bases not matched to a gene: 5. The CDR3 nucleotides are TGTGCCAGCAGCCAAGTACTAGCGGGAGCGGCTGAGCAGTTCTTC. Its translation: CASSQVLAGAAEQFF.

A few counts support this clonotype. The chain is built from TRBV7-9 and TRBJ2-3; no firm D call. Germline CDR1 reads SEHNR; CDR2 reads FQNEAQ (reference sequence). V lost 1 base to trimming and J lost 0 bases, with 5 bases between them. The CDR3 has 14 residues. CDR3 in amino acids: CASSLDLSTDTQYF. The CDR3, as DNA: TGTGCCAGCAGCTTAGATCTCAGCACAGATACGCAGTATTTT.

At least ten counts were recorded for this clonotype. The J gene is TRBJ1-1, the V gene TRBV20-1; D is perhaps TRBD1 (5 bases). Trimming shortened V by 3 bases and J by 4 bases, and 15 bases separated the two germline ends. CDR1 DFQATT and CDR2 SNEGSKA come from the germline V gene (reference sequence). CDR3 length: 14 amino acids. CDR3 loop: CSARVQGWGTEAFF. CDR3 bases: TGCAGTGCTAGGGTCCAGGGTTGGGGCACTGAAGCTTTCTTT.

There are many counts of this clonotype. The chain carries TRBV5-1 and TRBJ2-1; TRBD2 matches at 16 bases. This CDR3 region has 15 residues. With V trimmed by 3 bases and J by 8 bases, 2 bases remained unmatched. The V gene's germline CDR1 is SGHRS and CDR2 YFSETQ. This chain's CDR3 is CASSSGLAGGDEQFF. The CDR3 region has the DNA TGCGCCAGCAGCTCGGGACTAGCGGGAGGGGATGAGCAGTTCTTC.

The CDR3 sequence: CAWSRGAGELFF. The CDR3 DNA sequence: TGTGCCTGGTCCCGAGGGGCCGGGGAGCTGTTTTTT. The chain combines TRBV30 with TRBJ2-2; D tentatively fits TRBD1 or TRBD2 (5 bases each). V lost 5 bases to trimming and J lost 6 bases, with 10 bases between them. Germline lookup yields CDR1 GTSNPN and CDR2 SVGIG (reference sequence). The CDR3 has 12 residues.

The chain carries TRBV20-1 and TRBJ1-5; TRBD1 aligns across 7 bases. Germline CDR1 and CDR2: DFQATT and SNEGSKA (reference sequence). J lost 1 base, V lost 3 bases, and 3 bases had no gene match. This CDR3 is built from 14 residues. The CDR3 protein is CSARTGTSNQPQHF. In DNA form, the CDR3 reads TGCAGTGCTAGGACAGGGACGAGCAATCAGCCCCAGCATTTT.